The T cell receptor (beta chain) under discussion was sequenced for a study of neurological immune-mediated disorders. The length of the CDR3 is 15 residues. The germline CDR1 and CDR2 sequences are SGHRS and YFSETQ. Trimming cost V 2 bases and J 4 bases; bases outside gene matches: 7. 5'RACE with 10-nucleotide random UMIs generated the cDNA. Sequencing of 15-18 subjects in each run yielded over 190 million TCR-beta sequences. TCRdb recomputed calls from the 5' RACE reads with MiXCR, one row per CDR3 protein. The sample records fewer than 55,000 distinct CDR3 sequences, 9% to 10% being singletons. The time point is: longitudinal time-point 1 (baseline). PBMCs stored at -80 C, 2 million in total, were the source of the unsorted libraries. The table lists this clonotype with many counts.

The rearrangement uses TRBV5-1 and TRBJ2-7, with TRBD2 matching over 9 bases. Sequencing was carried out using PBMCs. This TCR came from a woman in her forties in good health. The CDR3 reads CASSFRSSGIYEQYF. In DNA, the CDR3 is TGCGCCAGCAGCTTTAGGTCTAGCGGGATTTACGAGCAGTACTTC.